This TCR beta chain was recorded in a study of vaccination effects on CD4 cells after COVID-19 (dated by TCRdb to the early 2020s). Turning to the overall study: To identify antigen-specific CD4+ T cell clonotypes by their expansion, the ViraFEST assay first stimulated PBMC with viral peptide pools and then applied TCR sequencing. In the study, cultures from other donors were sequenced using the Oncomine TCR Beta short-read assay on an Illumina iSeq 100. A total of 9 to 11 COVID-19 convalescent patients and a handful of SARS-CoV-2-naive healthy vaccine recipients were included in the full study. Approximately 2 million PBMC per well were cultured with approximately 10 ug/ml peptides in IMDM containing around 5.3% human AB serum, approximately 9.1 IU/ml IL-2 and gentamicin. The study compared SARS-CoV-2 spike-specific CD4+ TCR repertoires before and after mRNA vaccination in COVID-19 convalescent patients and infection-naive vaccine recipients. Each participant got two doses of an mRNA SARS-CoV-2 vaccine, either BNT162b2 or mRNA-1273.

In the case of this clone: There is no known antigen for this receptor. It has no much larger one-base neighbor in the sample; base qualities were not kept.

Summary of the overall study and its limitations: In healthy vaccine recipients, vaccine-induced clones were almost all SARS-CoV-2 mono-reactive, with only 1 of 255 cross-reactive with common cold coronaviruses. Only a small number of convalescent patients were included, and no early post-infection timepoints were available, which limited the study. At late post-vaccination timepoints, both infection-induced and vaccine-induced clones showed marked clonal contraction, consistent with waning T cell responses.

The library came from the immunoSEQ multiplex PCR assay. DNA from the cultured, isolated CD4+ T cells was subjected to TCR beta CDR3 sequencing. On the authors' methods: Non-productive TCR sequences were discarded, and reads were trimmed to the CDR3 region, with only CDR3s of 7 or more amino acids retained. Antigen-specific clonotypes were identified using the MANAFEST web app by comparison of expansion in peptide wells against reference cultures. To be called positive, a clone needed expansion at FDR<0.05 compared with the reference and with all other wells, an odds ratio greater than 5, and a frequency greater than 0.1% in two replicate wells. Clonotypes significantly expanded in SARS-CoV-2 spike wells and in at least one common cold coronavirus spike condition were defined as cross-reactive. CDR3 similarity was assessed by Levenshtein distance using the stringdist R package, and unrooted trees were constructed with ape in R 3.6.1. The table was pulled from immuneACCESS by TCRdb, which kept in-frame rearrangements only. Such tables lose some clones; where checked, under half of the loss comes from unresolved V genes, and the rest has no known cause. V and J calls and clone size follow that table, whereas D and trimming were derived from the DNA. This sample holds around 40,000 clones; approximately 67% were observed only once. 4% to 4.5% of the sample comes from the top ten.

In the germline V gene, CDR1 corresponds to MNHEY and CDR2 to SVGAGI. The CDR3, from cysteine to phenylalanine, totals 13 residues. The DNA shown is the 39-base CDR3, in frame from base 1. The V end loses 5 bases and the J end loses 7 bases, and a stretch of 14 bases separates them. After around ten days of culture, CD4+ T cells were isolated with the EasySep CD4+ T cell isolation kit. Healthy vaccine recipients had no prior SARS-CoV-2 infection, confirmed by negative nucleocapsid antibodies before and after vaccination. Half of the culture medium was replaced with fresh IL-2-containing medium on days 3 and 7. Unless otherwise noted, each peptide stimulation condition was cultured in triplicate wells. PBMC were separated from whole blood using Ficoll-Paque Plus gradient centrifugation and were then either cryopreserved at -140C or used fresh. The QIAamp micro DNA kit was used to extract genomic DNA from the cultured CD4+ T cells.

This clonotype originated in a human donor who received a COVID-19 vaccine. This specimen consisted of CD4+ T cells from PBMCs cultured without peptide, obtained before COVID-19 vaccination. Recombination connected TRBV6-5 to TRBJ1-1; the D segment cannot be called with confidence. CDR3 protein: CASSPRADREAFF. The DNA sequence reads TGTGCCAGCAGTCCGAGGGCAGATCGTGAAGCTTTCTTT.